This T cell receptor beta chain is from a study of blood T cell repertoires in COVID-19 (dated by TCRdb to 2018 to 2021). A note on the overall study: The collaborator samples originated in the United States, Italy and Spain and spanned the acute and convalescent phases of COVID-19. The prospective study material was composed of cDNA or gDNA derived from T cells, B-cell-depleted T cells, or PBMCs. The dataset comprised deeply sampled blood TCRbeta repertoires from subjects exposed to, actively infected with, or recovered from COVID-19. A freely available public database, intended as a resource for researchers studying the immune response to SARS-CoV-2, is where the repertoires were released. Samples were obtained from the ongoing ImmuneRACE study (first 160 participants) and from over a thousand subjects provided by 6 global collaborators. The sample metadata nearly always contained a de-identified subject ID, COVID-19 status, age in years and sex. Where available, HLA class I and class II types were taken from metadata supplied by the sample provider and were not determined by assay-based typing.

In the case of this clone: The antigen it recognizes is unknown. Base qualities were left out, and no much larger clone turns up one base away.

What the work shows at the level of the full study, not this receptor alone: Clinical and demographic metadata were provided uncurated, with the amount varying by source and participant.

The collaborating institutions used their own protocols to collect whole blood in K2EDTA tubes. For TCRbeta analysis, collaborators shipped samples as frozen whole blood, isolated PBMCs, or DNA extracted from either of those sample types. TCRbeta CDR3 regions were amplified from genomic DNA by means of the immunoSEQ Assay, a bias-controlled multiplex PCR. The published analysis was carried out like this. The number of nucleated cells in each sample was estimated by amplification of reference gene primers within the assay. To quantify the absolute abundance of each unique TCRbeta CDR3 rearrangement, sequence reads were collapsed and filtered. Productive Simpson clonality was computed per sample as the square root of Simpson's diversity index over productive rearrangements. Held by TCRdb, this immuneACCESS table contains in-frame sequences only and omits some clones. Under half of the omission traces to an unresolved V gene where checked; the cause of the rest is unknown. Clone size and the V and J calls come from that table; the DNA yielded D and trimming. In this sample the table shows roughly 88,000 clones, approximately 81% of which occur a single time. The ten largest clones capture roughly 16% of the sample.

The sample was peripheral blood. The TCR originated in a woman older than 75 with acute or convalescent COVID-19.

Read as DNA, the sequence is TGTGCCAGCAGCTCAGTCAACAGGGAATCCCCGTTTTTT. Protein translation: CASSSVNRESPFF. The chain is assembled from TRBV11-2 and TRBJ1-4, and TRBD1 may be the D gene, going by 6 matching bases. The CDR3, from cysteine to phenylalanine, totals 13 residues. Solely the CDR3 DNA is kept, with 39 bases framed from the first base. Cut back by 4 bases and 16 bases, the V and J ends lie 19 bases apart. CDR1 is given as SGHAT and CDR2 as FQNNGV, both from the germline V gene.